This T cell receptor (beta chain) was obtained from a study of cytomegalovirus exposure and HLA in healthy donors. Study findings and constraints: Productive status was seen about 87% or about 30% of the time for most TCR beta V segments in an earlier analysis. Later analysis associated a missense DCLRE1C variant with TCR beta V- and J-gene trimming. There were several of the most significant clusters that appeared linked to common viral pathogens in a later analysis.

A multiplex PCR was run with 60 Vbeta primers and 13 Jbeta primers. The method was immunoSEQ multiplex PCR; TCRdb's version includes in-frame clones alone and lacks a portion of them. In the table there are fewer than 200,000 clones, roughly 80% of which are singletons. As regards this clone: Its antigen is undetermined.

The germline CDR1 and CDR2 sequences are SGHNT and YYREEE (reference sequence). V shed 3 bases and J shed 5 bases, with 8 bases lying between them. CDR3 size: 13 residues. This chain joins TRBV5-4 and TRBJ2-2, with D perhaps matching TRBD1 (5 bases). The sequenced sample was PBMCs. This TCR was recovered from a man in his 60s in good health and CMV-seronegative. CDR3 protein: CASSSRVTGELFF. The CDR3 region has the DNA TGTGCCAGCAGCTCCAGGGTGACCGGGGAGCTGTTTTTT.